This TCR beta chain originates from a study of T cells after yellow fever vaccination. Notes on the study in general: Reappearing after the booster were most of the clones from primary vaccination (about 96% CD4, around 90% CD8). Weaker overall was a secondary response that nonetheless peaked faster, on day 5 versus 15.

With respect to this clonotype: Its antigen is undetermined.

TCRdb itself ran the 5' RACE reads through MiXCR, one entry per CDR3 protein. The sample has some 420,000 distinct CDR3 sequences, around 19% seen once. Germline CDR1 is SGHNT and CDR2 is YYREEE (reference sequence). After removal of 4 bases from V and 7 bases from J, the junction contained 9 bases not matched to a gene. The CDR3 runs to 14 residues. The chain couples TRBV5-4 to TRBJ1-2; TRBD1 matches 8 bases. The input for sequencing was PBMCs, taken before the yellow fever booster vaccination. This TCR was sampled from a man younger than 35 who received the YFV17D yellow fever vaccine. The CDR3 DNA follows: TGTGCCAGCAGCATGGACAGGGTAGAAGCTGGCTACACCTTC. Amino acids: CASSMDRVEAGYTF.